The 16 T cell receptor beta chains below come from one sample, sequenced in a study of T-cell memory formation after mild COVID-19. Each CDR3 protein is one row after TCRdb ran MiXCR on the 5' RACE reads. The table has 55,000 to 75,000 distinct CDR3 sequences, roughly 26% seen once. Input material: PBMCs or a T cell subset sorted from them (not recorded which). All receptors derive from a man between 18 and 29 years old who had mild COVID-19 (a few samples of this study predate the infection). Cell type and time point are not known.

The rearrangement uses TRBV29-1 and TRBJ1-3; 8 positions match TRBD1. This CDR3 spans 13 amino acids. The J segment lost 8 bases and the V segment lost 0 bases, leaving 3 bases of the junction unmatched. From germline, CDR1 is SQVTM and CDR2 ANQGSEA. CDR3 amino acids: CSVEETGVDTIYF. The CDR3 DNA reads TGCAGCGTTGAAGAGACAGGGGTAGACACCATATATTTT.

The chain uses TRBV12-3 or TRBV12-4 and TRBJ2-1; 9 nucleotides align to TRBD2. V was clipped by 6 bases and J by 8 bases; unmatched bases: 8. The CDR3 totals 14 residues. CDR3 DNA: TGTGCCAGCAGCTTTAGCGGGGGCGGACATGAGCAGTTCTTC. This translates into CASSFSGGGHEQFF.

This clonotype was counted a few times. The chain employs TRBV7-6 and TRBJ2-7; D is undetermined. The CDR3 totals 16 residues. Trimming pared 5 bases from V and 5 bases from J, leaving 22 bases between. Germline-derived CDR1 and CDR2 are SGHVS and FNYEAQ. The CDR3 loop reads CASSPSTMVTSDEQYF. The CDR3 bases are TGTGCCAGCAGCCCATCGACCATGGTTACATCCGACGAGCAGTACTTC.

The chain recombines TRBV20-1 with TRBJ2-3, with TRBD1 identical over 7 bases. The germline V gene encodes CDR1 DFQATT and CDR2 SNEGSKA (reference sequence). Trimming removed 4 bases from V and 1 base from J; junction bases left unmatched: 20. The CDR3 runs 19 residues. The CDR3: CSAMPGQISERLRTDTQYF. CDR3 in DNA: TGCAGTGCTATGCCGGGACAGATTAGTGAGCGGCTACGCACAGATACGCAGTATTTT.

The rearrangement joins TRBV6-2 or TRBV6-3 to TRBJ2-7; D possibly corresponds to TRBD1 (6 bases). Germline CDR1 and CDR2: MNHEY and SVGEGT. The ends were cut back, 6 bases at V and 2 bases at J, with 17 bases in the middle. The CDR3 runs 15 residues. CDR3 residues: CASSYESRGPYEQYV. CDR3 nucleotide sequence: TGTGCCAGCAGCTACGAATCCAGGGGACCCTACGAGCAGTACGTC.

V and J are TRBV7-9 and TRBJ2-5, with D perhaps assigned TRBD1 or TRBD2 (6 bases each). The CDR3 has 15 amino acids. V dropped 4 bases and J dropped 7 bases, with 19 bases sitting between them. Germline-derived CDR1 and CDR2 are SEHNR and FQNEAQ (reference sequence). CDR3 bases: TGTGCCAGCAGCTCGGGTGACAGGCCGCGGGGGACCCAGTACTTC. This sequence encodes CASSSGDRPRGTQYF.

V and J are TRBV5-1 and TRBJ2-1; D is undetermined. The CDR3 runs 15 residues. Germline CDR1 is SGHRS and CDR2 is YFSETQ. Trimming removed 2 bases from V and 3 bases from J, with 12 bases in between. CDR3 region: CASSFTASLYNEQFF. CDR3 in DNA: TGCGCCAGCAGCTTTACCGCCTCCCTCTACAATGAGCAGTTCTTC.

This clonotype was observed a handful of times. The chain joins TRBV9 to TRBJ1-1, with 10 positions matching TRBD1. The CDR3 is 17 residues long. Germline CDR1 reads SGDLS; CDR2 reads YYNGEE. V trimming: 0 bases; J trimming: 1 base; junction bases outside the gene matches: 6. In DNA form, the CDR3 reads TGTGCCAGCAGCGTAGAGGGCGACAGGGGGCCGAACACTGAAGCTTTCTTT. Its translation is CASSVEGDRGPNTEAFF.

The chain is built from TRBV7-3 and TRBJ2-4; 7 bases match TRBD2. The CDR3 totals 16 residues. V lost 4 bases to trimming and J lost 14 bases; unmatched junction nucleotides: 20. Germline CDR1 SGHTA, CDR2 FQGTGA. The CDR3 region is CASSCPLRRRGTLEYF. The CDR3 DNA reads TGTGCCAGCAGCTGTCCCCTCCGCCGGCGGGGGACCTTGGAGTACTTC.

This clonotype was counted only a few times. The chain has TRBV19 and TRBJ1-6; no firm D call. The germline V gene has CDR1 LNHDA and CDR2 SQIVND (reference sequence). This CDR3 region has 16 residues. Trimming stripped 5 bases from V and 6 bases from J, with 17 bases between. The CDR3, as DNA: TGTGCCAGTAGTTCACCGGGCCCCAGCGGTAATTCACCCCTCCACTTT. Translated, it gives CASSSPGPSGNSPLHF.

This sequence joins TRBV3-1 and TRBJ2-1; D may be TRBD2 (6 bases). V was trimmed by 3 bases and J by 4 bases, leaving 13 bases between them. CDR1 and CDR2 from the germline V gene are LGHDT and YNNKEL (reference sequence). CDR3 length equals 15 residues. Here the CDR3 DNA reads TGTGCCAGCAGCCAGGGGGGAGAAGGGTACAATGAGCAGTTCTTC. Translated: CASSQGGEGYNEQFF.

This clonotype was picked up a small number of times. The chain has TRBV3-1 and TRBJ1-2, with 7 bases that match TRBD1. V lost 0 bases to trimming and J lost 5 bases; unmatched junction nucleotides: 9. Per the germline V gene, CDR1 is LGHDT and CDR2 is YNNKEL (reference sequence). The CDR3 consists of 16 residues. The CDR3 DNA sequence: TGTGCCAGCAGCCAAGAGGCCTTACAGGGGAGGTATGGCTACACCTTC. The encoded protein is CASSQEALQGRYGYTF.

This clonotype was detected a few times. Germline is not matched at one junction end, which may reflect a read error. The rearrangement uses TRBV11-2 and TRBJ2-1; no firm D call. This CDR3 is 11 amino acids long. Germline V gene lookup returns CDR1 SGHAT and CDR2 FQNNGV. CDR3 DNA sequence: TGTGCCAGCAGATTAGGTAGTGAGCAGTTCTTC. It translates to CASRLGSEQFF.

The V call is TRBV7-9, the J call TRBJ1-1, with D perhaps matching TRBD1 (6 bases). The germline CDR1 and CDR2 sequences are SEHNR and FQNEAQ (reference sequence). The CDR3 is made up of 11 amino acids. Trimming removed 9 bases at V and 4 bases at J, with 9 bases between. CDR3 residues: CASFRGTEAFF. The CDR3 DNA reads TGTGCCAGTTTCAGGGGCACTGAAGCTTTCTTT. Variable domain in full (rest from reference TRBV7-9 and TRBJ1-1): DTGVSQNPRHKITKRGQNVTFRCDPISEHNRLYWYRQTLGQGPEFLTYFQNEAQLEKSRLLSDRFSAERPKGSFSTLEIQRTEQGDSAMYLCASFRGTEAFFGQGTRLTVV.

J is TRBJ2-1 and V is TRBV7-9, with D hard to call. CDR1 is SEHNR and CDR2 is FQNEAQ in the germline V gene (reference sequence). The CDR3 runs 12 residues. Trimming removed 2 bases from V and 10 bases from J, with 9 bases in between. The CDR3 here is CASSLPFGEQFF. CDR3 in DNA: TGTGCCAGCAGCTTACCGTTTGGCGAGCAGTTCTTC.

The CDR3, as DNA: TGCAGTGCTAGTTCCCAGGGGAAGGCCGGGGAGCTGTTTTTT. Translating it yields CSASSQGKAGELFF. The chain couples TRBV20-1 to TRBJ2-2; tentative D call: TRBD1 (6 bases). The germline V gene encodes CDR1 DFQATT and CDR2 SNEGSKA (reference sequence). This CDR3 is 14 amino acids long. The V end lost 3 bases, the J end lost 6 bases, and 14 bases lay between the germline ends.